This TCR beta chain was profiled in a study of shared clonotypes between healthy human individuals. Study findings and constraints: The study's rarefaction showed incomplete sorted-subset sequencing despite large depth.

CDR1 and CDR2 from the germline V gene are MNHNY and SVGAGI (reference sequence). Trimming shortened V by 6 bases and J by 4 bases, and 12 bases separated the two germline ends. CDR3 size: 14 residues. Several immunoSEQ 96-well plates shared each subset's DNA, each plate a replicate. Here immunoSEQ multiplex PCR was the method, and the copy in TCRdb shows in-frame clones only, minus some. The sample has 2 million to 3 million clones; roughly 93% are singletons. As to this clone: Its antigen is currently unknown.

The sequenced material came from naive CD4+ T cells from PBMCs. Subset indicated: CD45RA+ positively selected. The V call is TRBV6-6, the J call TRBJ2-2, with unresolved D. The receptor comes from a man aged 18 to 30 in good health. Some clones in this sample may be carry-over from other donors' samples. The CDR3 loop reads CASSLDGFTGELFF. The CDR3 bases are TGTGCCAGCAGCCTCGACGGATTCACCGGGGAGCTGTTTTTT.